This T cell receptor (beta chain) was identified during a study of CD4 T cells in relation to SARS-CoV-2 and coronaviruses. Findings and limits, study-wide: No crossreactivity against non-spike viral proteins was tested here.

Germline V CDR1 and CDR2: SGDLS, YYNGEE. Trimming removed 0 bases from V and 8 bases from J, with 15 bases in between. This CDR3 comprises 14 residues. Points on this clone: The antigen is unknown.

CD4+ T cells from unexposed donors were obtained before the COVID-19 pandemic (2011-2018). After more than eight days of culture, CD4+ T cells were isolated. Testing used SARS-CoV-2 S/N and four cold-coronavirus spikes on unexposed-donor CD4+ T cells, cells permitting. Cultures received half-medium IL-2 refreshes on days 3 and 7. Produced via immunoSEQ multiplex PCR; TCRdb's table is partial and in-frame only. The data hold about 22,000 clones, with about 66% observed a single time. This TCR derives from a human donor in good health. The material sequenced was CD4+ T cells from PBMCs, cultured in vitro. The chain employs TRBV9 and TRBJ2-7; TRBD2 is a possible D gene (7 bases). CDR3 nucleotide sequence: TGTGCCAGCAGCGTAGGGGCGGGGGCGGCCCAGCAGTACTTC. Its protein is CASSVGAGAAQQYF.